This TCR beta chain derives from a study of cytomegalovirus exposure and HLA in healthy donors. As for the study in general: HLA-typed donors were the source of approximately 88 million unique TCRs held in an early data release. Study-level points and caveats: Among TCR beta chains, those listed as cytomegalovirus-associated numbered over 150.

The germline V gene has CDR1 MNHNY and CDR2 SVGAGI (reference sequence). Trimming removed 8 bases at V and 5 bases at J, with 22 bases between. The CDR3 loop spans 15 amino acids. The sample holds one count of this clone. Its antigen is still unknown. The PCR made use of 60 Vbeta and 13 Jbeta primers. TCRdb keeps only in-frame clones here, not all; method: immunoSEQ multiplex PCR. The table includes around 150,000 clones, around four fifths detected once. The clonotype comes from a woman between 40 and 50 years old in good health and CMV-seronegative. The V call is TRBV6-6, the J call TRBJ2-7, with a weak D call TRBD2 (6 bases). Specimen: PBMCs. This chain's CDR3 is CASGADYAGKHEQYF. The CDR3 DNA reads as TGTGCCAGCGGGGCCGACTATGCGGGGAAGCACGAGCAGTACTTC.